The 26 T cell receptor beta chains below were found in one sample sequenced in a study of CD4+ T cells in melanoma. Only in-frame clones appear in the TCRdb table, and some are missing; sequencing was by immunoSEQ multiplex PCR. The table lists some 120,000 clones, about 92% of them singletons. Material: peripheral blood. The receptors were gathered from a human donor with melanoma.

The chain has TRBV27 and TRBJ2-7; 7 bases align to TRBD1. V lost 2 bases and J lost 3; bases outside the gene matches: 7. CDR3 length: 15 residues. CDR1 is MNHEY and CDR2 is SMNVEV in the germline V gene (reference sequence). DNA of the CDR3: TGTGCCAGCAGTTTAACCGGACAGGCTTTCTACGAGCAGTACTTC. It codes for CASSLTGQAFYEQYF.

The CDR3 protein is CASSLTGGRLGYTF. The CDR3 DNA reads TGTGCCAGCAGTTTGACAGGGGGCAGACTTGGCTACACCTTC. V usage is TRBV27 and J usage is TRBJ1-2, with TRBD1 matching 10 bases. Unmatched junction bases numbered 5, after V lost 3 bases and J lost 7 bases. This CDR3 region has 14 residues. CDR1 and CDR2 (germline): MNHEY, SMNVEV (reference sequence).

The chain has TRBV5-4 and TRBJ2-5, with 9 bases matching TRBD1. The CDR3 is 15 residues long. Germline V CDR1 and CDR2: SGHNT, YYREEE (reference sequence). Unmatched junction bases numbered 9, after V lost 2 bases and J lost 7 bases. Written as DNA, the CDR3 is TGTGCCAGCAGCTTTCCCACAGGGGGCGGCTTGACCCAGTACTTC. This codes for CASSFPTGGGLTQYF.

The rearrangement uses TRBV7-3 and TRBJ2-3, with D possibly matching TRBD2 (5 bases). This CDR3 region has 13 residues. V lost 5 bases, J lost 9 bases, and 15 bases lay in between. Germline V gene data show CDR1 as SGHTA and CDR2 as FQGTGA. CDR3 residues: CASSNTRAHTQYF. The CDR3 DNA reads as TGTGCCAGCAGCAACACTAGGGCCCACACGCAGTATTTT.

The CDR3 bases are TGTGCCAGTAGAAACGACAGGGATTGGGGTGAAAAACTGTTTTTT. It encodes CASRNDRDWGEKLFF. V and J are TRBV19 and TRBJ1-4; 7 bases map to TRBD1. There are 15 residues in the CDR3. Germline loops: CDR1 LNHDA, CDR2 SQIVND (reference sequence). The J segment lost 7 bases and the V segment lost 6 bases, leaving 11 bases of the junction unmatched.

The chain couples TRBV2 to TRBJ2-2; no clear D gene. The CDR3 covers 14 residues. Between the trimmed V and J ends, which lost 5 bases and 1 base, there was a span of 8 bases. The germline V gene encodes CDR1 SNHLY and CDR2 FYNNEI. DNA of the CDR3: TGTGCCAGCAGTTACGACTGGAACACCGGGGAGCTGTTTTTT. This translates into CASSYDWNTGELFF.

Here the CDR3 DNA reads TGTGCCAGCAGTCTCGGGACTAGCGGGACTTACTCCTACGAGCAGTACTTC. Its translation is CASSLGTSGTYSYEQYF. The chain has TRBV2 and TRBJ2-5; 13 bases line up with TRBD2. The J call may be mistaken, given a closer DNA end match to TRBJ2-7. Germline CDR1 SNHLY, CDR2 FYNNEI. This CDR3 has 17 amino acids.

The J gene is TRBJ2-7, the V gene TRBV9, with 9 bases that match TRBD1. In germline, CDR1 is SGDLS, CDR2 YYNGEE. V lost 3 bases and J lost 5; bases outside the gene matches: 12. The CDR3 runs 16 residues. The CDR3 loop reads CASSERGWDRVDEQYF. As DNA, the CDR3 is TGTGCCAGCAGCGAGCGGGGCTGGGACAGGGTGGACGAGCAGTACTTC. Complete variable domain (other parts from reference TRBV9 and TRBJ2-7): DSGVTQTPKHLITATGQRVTLRCSPRSGDLSVYWYQQSLDQGLQFLIQYYNGEERAKGNILERFSAQQFPDLHSELNLSSLELGDSALYFCASSERGWDRVDEQYFGPGTRLTVT.

CDR3 amino acids: CASSSLTDTQYF. The CDR3 nucleotides read TGTGCCAGCAGTTCTCTCACAGATACGCAGTATTTT. V and J are TRBV2 and TRBJ2-3; D is ambiguous. With 5 bases removed from V and 2 bases from J, the gap between germline ends came to 5 bases. The germline CDR1 and CDR2 sequences are SNHLY and FYNNEI. The CDR3 is 12 amino acids.

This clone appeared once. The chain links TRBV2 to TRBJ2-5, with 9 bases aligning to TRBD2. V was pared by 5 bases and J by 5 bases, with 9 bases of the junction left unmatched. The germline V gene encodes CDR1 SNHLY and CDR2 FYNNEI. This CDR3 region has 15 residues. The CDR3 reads CASSIWRGGGETQYF. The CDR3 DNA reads TGTGCCAGCAGTATTTGGCGGGGGGGCGGGGAGACCCAGTACTTC.

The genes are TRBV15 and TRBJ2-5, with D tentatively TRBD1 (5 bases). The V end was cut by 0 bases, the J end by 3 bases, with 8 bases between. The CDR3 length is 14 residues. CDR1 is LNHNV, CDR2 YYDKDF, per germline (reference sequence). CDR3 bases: TGTGCCACCAGCAGAGATTTCAGGGAAGAGACCCAGTACTTC. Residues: CATSRDFREETQYF.

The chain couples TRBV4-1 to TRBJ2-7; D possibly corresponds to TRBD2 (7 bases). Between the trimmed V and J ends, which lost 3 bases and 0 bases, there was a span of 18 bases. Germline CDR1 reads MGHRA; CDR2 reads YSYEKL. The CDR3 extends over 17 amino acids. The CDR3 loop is CASSQDAGASLSYEQYF. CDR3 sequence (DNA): TGCGCCAGCAGCCAGGACGCGGGGGCCTCCCTCTCCTACGAGCAGTACTTC.

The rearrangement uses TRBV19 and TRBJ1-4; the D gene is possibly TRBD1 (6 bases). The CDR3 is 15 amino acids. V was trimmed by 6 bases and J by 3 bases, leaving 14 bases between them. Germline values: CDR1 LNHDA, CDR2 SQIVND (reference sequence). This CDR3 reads CASSSGAAANEKLFF. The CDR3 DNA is TGTGCCAGTAGCTCAGGGGCCGCGGCTAATGAAAAACTGTTTTTT.

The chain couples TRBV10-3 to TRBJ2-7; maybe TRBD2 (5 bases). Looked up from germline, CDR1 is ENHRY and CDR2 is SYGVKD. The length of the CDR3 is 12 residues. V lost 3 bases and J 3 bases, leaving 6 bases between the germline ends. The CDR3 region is CAISDGLYEQYF. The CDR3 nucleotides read TGTGCCATCAGTGACGGACTCTACGAGCAGTACTTC.

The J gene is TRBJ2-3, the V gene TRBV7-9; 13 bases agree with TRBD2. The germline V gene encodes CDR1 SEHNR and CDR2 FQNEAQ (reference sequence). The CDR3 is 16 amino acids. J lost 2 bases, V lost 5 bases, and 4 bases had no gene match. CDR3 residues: CASSPGTSGITDTQYF. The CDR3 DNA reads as TGTGCCAGCAGCCCAGGGACTAGCGGGATCACAGATACGCAGTATTTT.

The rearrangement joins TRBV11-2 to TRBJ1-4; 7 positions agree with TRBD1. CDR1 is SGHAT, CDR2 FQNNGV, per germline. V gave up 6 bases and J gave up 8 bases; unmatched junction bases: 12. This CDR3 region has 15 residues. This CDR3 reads CASRPRGGQREKLFF. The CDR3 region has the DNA TGTGCCAGCAGGCCCCGAGGGGGACAGAGAGAAAAACTGTTTTTT.

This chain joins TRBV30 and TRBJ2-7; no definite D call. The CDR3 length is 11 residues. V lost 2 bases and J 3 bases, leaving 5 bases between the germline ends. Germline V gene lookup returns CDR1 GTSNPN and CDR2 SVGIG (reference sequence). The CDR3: CAWSLGYEQYF. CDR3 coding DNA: TGTGCCTGGAGTCTCGGCTACGAGCAGTACTTC.

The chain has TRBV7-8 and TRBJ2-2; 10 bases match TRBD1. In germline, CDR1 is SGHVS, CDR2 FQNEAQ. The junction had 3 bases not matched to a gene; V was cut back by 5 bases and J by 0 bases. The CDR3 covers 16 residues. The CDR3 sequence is CASSIGQGANTGELFF. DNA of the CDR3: TGTGCCAGCAGCATCGGACAGGGGGCGAACACCGGGGAGCTGTTTTTT. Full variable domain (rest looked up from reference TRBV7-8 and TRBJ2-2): GAGVSQSPRYKVAKRGQDVALRCDPISGHVSLFWYQQALGQGPEFLTYFQNEAQLDKSGLPSDRFFAERPEGSVSTLKIQRTQQEDSAVYLCASSIGQGANTGELFFGEGSRLTVL.

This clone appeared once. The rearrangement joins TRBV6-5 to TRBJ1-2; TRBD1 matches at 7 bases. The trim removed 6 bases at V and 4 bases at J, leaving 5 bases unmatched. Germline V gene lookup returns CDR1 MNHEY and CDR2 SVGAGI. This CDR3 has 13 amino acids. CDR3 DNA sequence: TGTGCCAGCAGAACGACAGGGTCCTATGGCTACACCTTC. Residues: CASRTTGSYGYTF.

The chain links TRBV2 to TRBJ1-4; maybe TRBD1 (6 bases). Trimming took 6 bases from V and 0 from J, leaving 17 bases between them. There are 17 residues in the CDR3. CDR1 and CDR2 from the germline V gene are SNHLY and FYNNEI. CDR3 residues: CASRGRDRSATNEKLFF. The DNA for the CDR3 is TGTGCCAGCAGGGGCAGAGACAGGAGTGCAACTAATGAAAAACTGTTTTTT.

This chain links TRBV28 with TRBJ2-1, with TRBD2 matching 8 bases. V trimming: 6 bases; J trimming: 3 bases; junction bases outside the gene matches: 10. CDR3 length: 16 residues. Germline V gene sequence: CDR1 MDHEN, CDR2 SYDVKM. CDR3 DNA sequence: TGTGCCAGCAGCTCAACCCGGGGGGGGTTCTACAATGAGCAGTTCTTC. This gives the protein CASSSTRGGFYNEQFF.

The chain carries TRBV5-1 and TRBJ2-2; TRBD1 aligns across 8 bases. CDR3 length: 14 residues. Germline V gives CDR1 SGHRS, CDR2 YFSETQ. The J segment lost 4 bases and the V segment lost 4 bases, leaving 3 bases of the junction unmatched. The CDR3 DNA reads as TGCGCCAGCAGCGAGGGACAGGCCACCGGGGAGCTGTTTTTT. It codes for CASSEGQATGELFF. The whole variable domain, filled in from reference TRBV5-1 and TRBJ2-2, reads KAGVTQTPRYLIKTRGQQVTLSCSPISGHRSVSWYQQTPGQGLQFLFEYFSETQRNKGNFPGRFSGRQFSNSRSEMNVSTLELGDSALYLCASSEGQATGELFFGEGSRLTVL.

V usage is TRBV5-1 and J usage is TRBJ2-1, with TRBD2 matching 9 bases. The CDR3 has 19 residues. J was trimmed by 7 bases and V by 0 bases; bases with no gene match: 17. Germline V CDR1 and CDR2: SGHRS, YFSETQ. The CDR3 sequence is CASSLEGGGVAGDPNEQFF. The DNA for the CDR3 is TGCGCCAGCAGCTTGGAAGGGGGCGGGGTAGCGGGAGACCCTAATGAGCAGTTCTTC.

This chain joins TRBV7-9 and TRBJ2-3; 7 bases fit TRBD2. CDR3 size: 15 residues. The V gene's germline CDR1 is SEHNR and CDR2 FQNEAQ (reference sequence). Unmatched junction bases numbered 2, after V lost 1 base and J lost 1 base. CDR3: CASSLELAGTDTQYF. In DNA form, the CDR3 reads TGTGCCAGCAGCTTAGAGCTAGCGGGCACAGATACGCAGTATTTT.

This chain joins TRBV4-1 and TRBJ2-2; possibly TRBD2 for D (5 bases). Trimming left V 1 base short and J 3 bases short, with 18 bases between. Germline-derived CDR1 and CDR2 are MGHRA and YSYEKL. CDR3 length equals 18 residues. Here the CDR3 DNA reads TGCGCCAGCAGCCAAGTGATGGCGTCCCGGGGTGACACCGGGGAGCTGTTTTTT. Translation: CASSQVMASRGDTGELFF.

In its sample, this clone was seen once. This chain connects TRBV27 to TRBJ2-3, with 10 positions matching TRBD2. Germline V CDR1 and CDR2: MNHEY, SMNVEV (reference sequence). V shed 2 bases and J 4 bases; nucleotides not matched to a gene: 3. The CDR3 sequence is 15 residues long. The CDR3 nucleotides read TGTGCCAGCAGTTTACTAGCGGGAGTAGCAGATACGCAGTATTTT. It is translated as CASSLLAGVADTQYF.